This T cell receptor (beta chain) is from a study of cytomegalovirus exposure and HLA in healthy donors. Whole-study context: It was reported in a later analysis that the 120 or so validation repertoires used the same platform as the 666 first-cohort repertoires.

The study, taken as a whole, reports: The study flagged some 170 TCR beta chains as cytomegalovirus-associated.

On this clone itself: Its antigen is not known.

Here immunoSEQ multiplex PCR was the method, and the copy in TCRdb shows in-frame clones only, minus some. The data hold 60,000 or so clones, with 85% to 95% observed a single time. CDR3 size: 15 residues. Trimming left V 3 bases short and J 2 bases short, with 14 bases between. Germline CDR1 and CDR2: LNHNV and YYDKDF (reference sequence). The sequence was collected from a man aged 18-30 years in good health and CMV-seronegative. The V call is TRBV15, the J call TRBJ2-7; D possibly corresponds to TRBD2 (6 bases). Sample: PBMCs. DNA of the CDR3: TGTGCCACCAGCAGCCGGGACTCCAACACCTACGAGCAGTACTTC. Its translation is CATSSRDSNTYEQYF.